These 16 T cell receptor beta chains originate from one sample sequenced in a study of cytomegalovirus exposure and HLA in healthy donors. The PCR had 60 Vbeta and 13 Jbeta primers. Method: immunoSEQ multiplex PCR; TCRdb's copy keeps in-frame clones and lacks some. The data hold 200,000 to 250,000 clones, with about 80% observed a single time. The specimen sequenced was PBMCs. These receptors were obtained from a woman aged 60-75 years in good health and CMV-seropositive.

This clone has just one count. The V and J genes are TRBV19 and TRBJ1-5; a possible D gene is TRBD1 (5 bases). Germline CDR1 LNHDA, CDR2 SQIVND (reference sequence). V lost 4 bases to trimming and J lost 2 bases, with 12 bases between them. The CDR3 length is 15 residues. CDR3 nucleotides: TGTGCCAGTAGTAGGTCCCCCAGGGGCAATCAGCCCCAGCATTTT. Amino acid sequence: CASSRSPRGNQPQHF.

This CDR3 reads CASSLGQGIEKLFF. Written as DNA, the CDR3 is TGTGCCAGCAGCTTAGGACAGGGTATTGAAAAACTGTTTTTT. This chain links TRBV7-9 with TRBJ1-4; 7 bases are shared with TRBD1. Germline lookup yields CDR1 SEHNR and CDR2 FQNEAQ (reference sequence). Trimming took 1 base from V and 7 from J; bases not matched to a gene: 3. This CDR3 contains 14 residues.

This chain connects TRBV19 to TRBJ2-7; D is perhaps TRBD1 (6 bases). The CDR3 consists of 15 residues. From germline, CDR1 is LNHDA and CDR2 SQIVND (reference sequence). Trimming took 9 bases from V and 7 from J, leaving 25 bases between them. The CDR3 here is CASSAPGAVREEQYF. CDR3 nucleotides: TGTGCCAGCTCAGCTCCAGGGGCGGTTCGGGAAGAGCAGTACTTC.

The chain uses TRBV6-1 and TRBJ2-5, with D perhaps TRBD2 (6 bases). The germline CDR1 and CDR2 sequences are MNHNS and SASEGT. V lost 0 bases, J lost 5 bases, and 19 bases lay in between. The CDR3 is 17 amino acids. The DNA for the CDR3 is TGTGCCAGCAGTGAAGCGGGACTCGGTTCAGGAAGGGAGACCCAGTACTTC. This translates into CASSEAGLGSGRETQYF.

The chain recombines TRBV5-6 with TRBJ2-5; possible D gene TRBD2, 6 bases. The J call may be in error: the DNA end matches TRBJ2-7 better. CDR3 length equals 15 residues. CDR1 is SGHDT and CDR2 is YYEEEE in the germline V gene. The CDR3 DNA reads as TGTGCCAGCAGGACCTCCCGGGACTTCTCCTACGAGCAGTACTTC. Translated, it gives CASRTSRDFSYEQYF.

In this sample, this clone turned up once. This chain uses TRBV11-2 with TRBJ1-3; 10 bases line up with TRBD1. Germline V gene lookup returns CDR1 SGHAT and CDR2 FQNNGV. This CDR3 region has 16 residues. V dropped 7 bases and J dropped 1; count of bases not matched to a gene: 7. As DNA, the CDR3 is TGTGCCAGCACCCCGGGACAGGGGAGGTCTGGAAACACCATATATTTT. Residues: CASTPGQGRSGNTIYF.

The V gene is TRBV28, the J gene TRBJ2-5, with 8 positions matching TRBD2. V lost 6 bases to trimming and J lost 4 bases; unmatched junction nucleotides: 7. This CDR3 region has 14 residues. Germline V lookup: CDR1 MDHEN, CDR2 SYDVKM. In DNA form, the CDR3 reads TGTGCCAGCAGCCATGGGACTAGGAGAGAGACCCAGTACTTC. This encodes CASSHGTRRETQYF.

V gene TRBV27 combines with J gene TRBJ2-3, with 9 bases that match TRBD1. Trimming cost V 3 bases and J 8 bases; bases outside gene matches: 9. Germline lookup yields CDR1 MNHEY and CDR2 SMNVEV (reference sequence). CDR3 size: 15 residues. CDR3 protein: CASSFRDRVSGTQYF. The CDR3 DNA sequence: TGTGCCAGCAGTTTCCGGGACAGGGTGTCGGGTACGCAGTATTTT.

With respect to this clone: One end of the junction is discordant with germline, which a read error may explain. The V and J genes are TRBV7-9 and TRBJ2-3; 9 bases line up with TRBD2. Germline V lookup: CDR1 SEHNR, CDR2 FQNEAQ (reference sequence). This CDR3 spans 16 amino acids. This CDR3 reads CSSSLVAGGSTDTQYF. CDR3 DNA: TGTTCCAGCAGCTTAGTGGCGGGAGGGAGCACAGATACGCAGTATTTT.

The J gene is TRBJ2-7, the V gene TRBV5-4, with 8 bases matching TRBD2. The CDR3 spans 17 residues. V shed 3 bases, J shed 4 bases, and the junction held 15 bases outside the gene matches. CDR1 and CDR2 (germline): SGHNT, YYREEE (reference sequence). CDR3 nucleotide sequence: TGTGCCAGCAGCTCGTCCCGGGGGGCGGGGGGTAGGTACGAGCAGTACTTC. Residues: CASSSSRGAGGRYEQYF.

This clone was detected once. J is TRBJ2-1 and V is TRBV2; the match to TRBD2 covers 7 bases. CDR1 SNHLY and CDR2 FYNNEI come from the germline V gene. Trimming cost V 3 bases and J 9 bases; bases outside gene matches: 11. The CDR3 is 15 amino acids. CDR3 sequence: CASSETRGRVSEQFF. The CDR3 coding sequence is TGTGCCAGCAGTGAGACCCGCGGGAGAGTGAGTGAGCAGTTCTTC. Combining the CDR3 with reference TRBV2 and TRBJ2-1 gives the whole variable domain EPEVTQTPSHQVTQMGQEVILRCVPISNHLYFYWYRQILGQKVEFLVSFYNNEISEKSEIFDDQFSVERPDGSNFTLKIRSTKLEDSAMYFCASSETRGRVSEQFFGPGTRLTVL.

The chain links TRBV27 to TRBJ2-1; 7 bases are a match to TRBD1. Germline CDR1 and CDR2: MNHEY and SMNVEV (reference sequence). The trim removed 5 bases at V and 7 bases at J, leaving 8 bases unmatched. The CDR3 contains 14 residues. As DNA, the CDR3 is TGTGCCAGCAGTCCCCCGAGGGGGCGGAATGAGCAGTTCTTC. This translates into CASSPPRGRNEQFF.

V and J are TRBV2 and TRBJ1-2; D perhaps matches TRBD1 (5 bases). The CDR3 consists of 14 residues. The germline CDR1 and CDR2 sequences are SNHLY and FYNNEI. V was shortened by 5 bases and J by 2 bases, with 12 bases between the two germline ends. CDR3 bases: TGTGCCAGCAGTACCCGGGCAGGGAACTATGGCTACACCTTC. Translating it yields CASSTRAGNYGYTF.

This chain joins TRBV7-8 and TRBJ2-2, with 9 bases fitting TRBD1. CDR1 is SGHVS and CDR2 is FQNEAQ in the germline V gene. V lost 5 bases and J lost 6; bases outside the gene matches: 1. The CDR3 sequence is 13 residues long. CDR3 bases: TGTGCCAGCAGCCGACAGGGGGCCGGGGAGCTGTTTTTT. Translation gives CASSRQGAGELFF.

The chain employs TRBV6-1 and TRBJ2-3, with TRBD1 matching over 7 bases. This CDR3 is built from 14 residues. Germline CDR1 and CDR2: MNHNS and SASEGT. V gave up 6 bases and J gave up 2 bases; unmatched junction bases: 5. The DNA for the CDR3 is TGTGCCAGCAGAGAGGGGACAGCCACAGATACGCAGTATTTT. Translation: CASREGTATDTQYF.

This chain links TRBV4-2 with TRBJ2-5, with TRBD2 identical over 12 bases. Per germline, CDR1 LGHNA and CDR2 YNFKEQ. With 2 bases clipped from V and 5 bases from J, the junction kept 6 bases outside the gene matches. The CDR3 is 16 amino acids. The CDR3 sequence is CASSQISLAGGETQYF. CDR3 coding DNA: TGTGCCAGCAGCCAAATATCGCTAGCGGGAGGGGAGACCCAGTACTTC.